This T cell receptor (beta chain) appears in the sequencing data of a study of cytomegalovirus exposure and HLA in healthy donors. Study-level results: What was likely a sequencing artifact was a cluster of highly shared sequence variants.

CDR3 length equals 15 residues. The J segment lost 2 bases and the V segment lost 11 bases, leaving 12 bases of the junction unmatched. Germline V gives CDR1 SGHTA, CDR2 FQGTGA. 13 Jbeta primers and 60 Vbeta primers were used for the PCR. Authors' analysis steps: Roughly 11 million of the about 80 million unique TCR beta chains counted in a later analysis were shared. Method: immunoSEQ multiplex PCR; TCRdb's copy keeps in-frame clones and lacks some. The V and J calls and the clone size are those of that table, but D and trimming were determined from the DNA. The sample records about 110,000 clones, 65% to 85% being singletons. Regarding this clone: The antigen is not known.

J is TRBJ2-5 and V is TRBV7-3, with 9 bases matching TRBD2. This clonotype was obtained from a man between 50 and 59 years old in good health and CMV-seronegative. The sample taken for sequencing was PBMCs. The CDR3 is CAWPSGGHIQETQYF. CDR3 nucleotide sequence: TGTGCCTGGCCCAGCGGGGGGCATATTCAAGAGACCCAGTACTTC.